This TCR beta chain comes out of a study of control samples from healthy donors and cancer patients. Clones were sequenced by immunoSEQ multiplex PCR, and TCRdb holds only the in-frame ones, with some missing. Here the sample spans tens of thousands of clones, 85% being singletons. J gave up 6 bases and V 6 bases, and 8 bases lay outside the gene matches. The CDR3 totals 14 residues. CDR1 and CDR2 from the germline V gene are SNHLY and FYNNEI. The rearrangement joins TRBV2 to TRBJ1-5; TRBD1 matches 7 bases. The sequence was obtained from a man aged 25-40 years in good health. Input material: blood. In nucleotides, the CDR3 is TGTGCCAGCAGAGACAGGGAGAGCGGTCAGCCCCAGCATTTT. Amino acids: CASRDRESGQPQHF.